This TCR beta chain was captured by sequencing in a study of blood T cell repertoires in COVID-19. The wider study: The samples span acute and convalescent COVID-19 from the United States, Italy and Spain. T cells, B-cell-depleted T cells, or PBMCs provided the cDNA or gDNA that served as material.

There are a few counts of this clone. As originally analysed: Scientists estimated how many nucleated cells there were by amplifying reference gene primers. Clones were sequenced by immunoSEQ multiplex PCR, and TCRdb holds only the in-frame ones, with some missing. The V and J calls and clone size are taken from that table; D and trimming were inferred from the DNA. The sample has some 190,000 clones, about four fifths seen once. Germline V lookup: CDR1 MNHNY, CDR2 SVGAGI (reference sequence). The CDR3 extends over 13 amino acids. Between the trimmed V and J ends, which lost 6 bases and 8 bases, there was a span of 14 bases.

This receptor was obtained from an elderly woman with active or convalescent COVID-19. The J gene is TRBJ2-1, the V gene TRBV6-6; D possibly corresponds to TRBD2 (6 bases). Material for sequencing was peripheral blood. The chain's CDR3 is CASSLRRADEQFF. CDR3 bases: TGTGCCAGCAGCCTAAGGAGGGCGGATGAGCAGTTCTTC.